The clone carrying this T cell receptor (beta chain) has just a few counts. The antigen remains undetermined. The sample belongs to a study of T cells in Graves' hyperthyroidism and ophthalmopathy. In the study overall: Peripheral blood was collected at initial diagnosis, before any treatment.

Study outcomes and limitations: Stable hyperthyroidism and ophthalmopathy were separated using 13 V-J signatures. Most thyroid clonotypes that were expanded above 0.001 also turned up in blood.

The CDR3 regions of TCR beta were amplified from RNA transcripts. HTBI primers were employed in a first-round RT-PCR of the TCR CDR3. TCRdb used MiXCR to reprocess the multiplex PCR reads, holding one entry per CDR3 protein. The sample has 540,000 or so distinct CDR3 sequences, 15% to 18% seen once; the top ten hold about 7%. Hyperthyroidism had been newly diagnosed in patients aged 18 to 65, and its duration was under 2 months. Trimming left V 0 bases short and J 4 bases short, with 5 bases between. CDR1 and CDR2 (germline): SGDLS, YYNGEE. The CDR3 contains 13 residues. This TCR derives from a young woman with Graves' hyperthyroidism. This sequence joins TRBV9 and TRBJ2-1; no reliable D call. Sequencing was done on a sample of blood. CDR3: CASSVEAYNEQFF. In DNA form, the CDR3 reads TGTGCCAGCAGCGTAGAAGCATACAATGAGCAGTTCTTC.